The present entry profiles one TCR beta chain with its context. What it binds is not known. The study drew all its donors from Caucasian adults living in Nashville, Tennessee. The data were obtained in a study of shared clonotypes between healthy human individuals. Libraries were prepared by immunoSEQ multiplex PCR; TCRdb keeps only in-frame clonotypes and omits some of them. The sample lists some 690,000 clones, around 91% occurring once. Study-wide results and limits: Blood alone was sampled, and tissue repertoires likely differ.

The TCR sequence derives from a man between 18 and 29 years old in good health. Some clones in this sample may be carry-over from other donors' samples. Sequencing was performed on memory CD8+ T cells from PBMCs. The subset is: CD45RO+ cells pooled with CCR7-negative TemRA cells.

Written as DNA, the CDR3 is TGTGCCAGTAGGGGACAGGGGATCTACGAGCAGTACTTC. This translates into CASRGQGIYEQYF. This chain links TRBV19 with TRBJ2-7, with TRBD1 identical over 10 bases. After removal of 6 bases from V and 3 bases from J, the junction contained 2 bases not matched to a gene. This CDR3 is 13 amino acids long. Per the germline V gene, CDR1 is LNHDA and CDR2 is SQIVND (reference sequence).